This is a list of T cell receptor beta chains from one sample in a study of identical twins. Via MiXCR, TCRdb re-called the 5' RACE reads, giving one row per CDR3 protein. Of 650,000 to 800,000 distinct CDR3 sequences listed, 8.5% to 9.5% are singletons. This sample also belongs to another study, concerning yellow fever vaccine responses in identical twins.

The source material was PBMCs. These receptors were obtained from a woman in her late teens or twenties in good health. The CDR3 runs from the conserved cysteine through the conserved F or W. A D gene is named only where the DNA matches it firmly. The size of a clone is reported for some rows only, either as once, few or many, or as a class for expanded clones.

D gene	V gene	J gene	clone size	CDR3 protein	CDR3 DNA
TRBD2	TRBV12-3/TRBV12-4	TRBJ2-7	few	CASSGAWGPGGIYEQYF	TGTGCCAGCAGTGGGGCCTGGGGTCCGGGGGGGATCTACGAGCAGTACTTC
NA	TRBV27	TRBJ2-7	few	CASSPVSPYEQYF	TGTGCCAGCAGTCCTGTTAGTCCGTACGAGCAGTACTTC
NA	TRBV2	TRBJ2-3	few	CASSENLGLLTDTQYF	TGTGCCAGCAGTGAAAATCTCGGACTTCTCACAGATACGCAGTATTTT
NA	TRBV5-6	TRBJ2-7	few	CASRPRTALRDEQYF	TGTGCCAGCAGGCCCAGGACAGCACTGAGGGACGAGCAGTACTTC
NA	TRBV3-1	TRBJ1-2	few	CASSQDGRNDGYTF	TGTGCCAGCAGCCAAGATGGGCGGAACGATGGGTACACCTTC
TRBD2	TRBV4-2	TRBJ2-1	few	CASSQTGRPGQFF	TGTGCCAGCAGCCAGACCGGGAGGCCTGGGCAGTTCTTC
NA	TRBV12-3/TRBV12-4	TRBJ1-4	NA	CASSLAQINEKLFF	TGTGCCAGCAGTTTGGCACAGATTAATGAAAAACTGTTTTTT
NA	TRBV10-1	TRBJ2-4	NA	CASSESNQEGNIQYF	TGCGCCAGCAGTGAGTCGAACCAGGAGGGGAACATTCAGTACTTC
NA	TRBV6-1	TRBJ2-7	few	CASGRGLSGLGRPYEQYF	TGTGCCAGCGGCCGAGGGTTATCAGGGCTTGGGCGGCCTTACGAGCAGTACTTC
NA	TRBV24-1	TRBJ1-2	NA	CATSDPNRAYGYTF	TGTGCCACCAGTGACCCCAATAGGGCCTATGGCTACACCTTC
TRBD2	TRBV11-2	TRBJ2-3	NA	CASSPGLAGGPYSRDTQYF	TGTGCCAGCAGCCCAGGACTAGCGGGAGGGCCTTACAGTCGGGATACGCAGTATTTT
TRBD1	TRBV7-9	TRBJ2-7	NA	CASSGRKQGGLYEQYF	TGTGCCAGCAGCGGCCGAAAACAGGGGGGACTTTACGAGCAGTACTTC
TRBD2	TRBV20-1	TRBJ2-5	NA	CSARGVDRQETQYF	TGCAGTGCACGGGGGGTCGACAGACAAGAGACCCAGTACTTC
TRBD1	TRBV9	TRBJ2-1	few	CASSYSTGTVYNEQFF	TGTGCCAGCAGTTACTCCACCGGGACAGTCTACAATGAGCAGTTCTTC
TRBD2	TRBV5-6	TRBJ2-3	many	CASSLAVSSGGARADTQYF	TGTGCCAGCAGCTTGGCCGTGTCTAGCGGGGGGGCCAGGGCAGATACGCAGTATTTT
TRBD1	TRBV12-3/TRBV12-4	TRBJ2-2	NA	CASSFRFDRVNTGELFF	TGTGCCAGCAGTTTTAGGTTCGACAGGGTCAACACCGGGGAGCTGTTTTTT
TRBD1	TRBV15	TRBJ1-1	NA	CATSRVGQGVNTEAFF	TGTGCCACCAGCAGAGTTGGACAGGGTGTAAACACTGAAGCTTTCTTT
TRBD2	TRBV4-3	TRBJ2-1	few	CASSQAPGTSGIDEQFF	TGCGCCAGCAGCCAAGCCCCCGGGACTAGCGGGATAGATGAGCAGTTCTTC
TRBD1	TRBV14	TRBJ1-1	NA	CASSPDPGQGSSEAFF	TGTGCCAGCAGCCCTGATCCGGGACAGGGGTCATCTGAAGCTTTCTTT
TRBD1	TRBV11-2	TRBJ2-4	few	CASSLGGRGRLNSKNIQYF	TGTGCCAGCAGCTTAGGTGGCAGGGGGCGACTGAACTCCAAAAACATTCAGTACTTC
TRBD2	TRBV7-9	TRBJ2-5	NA	CASSPRASGGNQETQYF	TGTGCCAGCAGCCCTAGGGCTAGCGGGGGTAATCAAGAGACCCAGTACTTC
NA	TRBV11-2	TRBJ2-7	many	CASSWGTGGGYEQYF	TGTGCCAGCAGCTGGGGAACAGGGGGGGGCTACGAGCAGTACTTC
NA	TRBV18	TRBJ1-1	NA	CASSPLVDTEAFF	TGTGCCAGCTCACCCCTCGTAGACACTGAAGCTTTCTTT
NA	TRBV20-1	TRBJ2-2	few	CSARPRLNTGELFF	TGCAGTGCTAGGCCTCGGTTAAACACCGGGGAGCTGTTTTTT
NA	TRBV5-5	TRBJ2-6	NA	CASSLIGNSGANVLTF	TGTGCCAGCAGCTTGATCGGCAACTCTGGGGCCAACGTCCTGACTTTC
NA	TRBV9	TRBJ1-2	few	CASSVTPGLPGDYGYTF	TGTGCCAGCAGCGTTACCCCGGGTCTACCAGGGGACTATGGCTACACCTTC
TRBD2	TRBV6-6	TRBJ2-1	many	CASGREGEQFF	TGTGCCAGCGGGCGGGAGGGGGAGCAGTTCTTC
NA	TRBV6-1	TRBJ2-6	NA	CASRNPQTTGANVLTF	TGTGCCAGCAGGAATCCCCAAACGACTGGGGCCAACGTCCTGACTTTC
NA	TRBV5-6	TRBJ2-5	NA	CASSNTNTLLETQYF	TGTGCCAGCAGTAATACGAATACCCTATTAGAGACCCAGTACTTC
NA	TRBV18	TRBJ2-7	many	CASSQDPGQYEQYF	TGTGCCAGCTCCCAAGACCCGGGCCAGTACGAGCAGTACTTC
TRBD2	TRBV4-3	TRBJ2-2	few	CASSPTLAGALAGELFF	TGCGCCAGCAGCCCGACTTTAGCGGGAGCCCTGGCCGGGGAGCTGTTTTTT
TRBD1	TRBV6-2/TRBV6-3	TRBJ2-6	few	CASSYSITGQGATGANVLTF	TGTGCCAGCAGTTACTCGATTACGGGACAGGGGGCTACTGGGGCCAACGTCCTGACTTTC
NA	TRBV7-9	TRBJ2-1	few	CASSPRQALDNEQFF	TGTGCCAGCAGCCCCCGACAGGCGTTGGACAATGAGCAGTTCTTC
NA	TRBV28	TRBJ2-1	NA	CASSFDVVSSYNEQFF	TGTGCCAGCAGTTTCGACGTTGTAAGCTCCTACAATGAGCAGTTCTTC
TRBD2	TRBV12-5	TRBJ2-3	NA	CASGLVQGTSALATDTQYF	TGTGCTAGTGGTTTGGTACAAGGGACTAGTGCTTTGGCCACAGATACGCAGTATTTT
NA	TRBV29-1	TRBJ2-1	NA	CSVDRSGYNEQFF	TGCAGCGTTGACCGTAGCGGCTACAATGAGCAGTTCTTC
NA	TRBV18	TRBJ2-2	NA	CASSPQGIGAGELFF	TGTGCCAGCTCACCGCAAGGGATCGGTGCCGGGGAGCTGTTTTTT
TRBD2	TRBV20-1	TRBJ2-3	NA	CSAIRSGRGEGDTQYF	TGCAGTGCTATCCGTAGCGGGAGGGGGGAAGGGGATACGCAGTATTTT
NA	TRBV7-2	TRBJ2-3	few	CASSFDTPGTQYF	TGTGCCAGCAGCTTTGACACGCCGGGTACGCAGTATTTT
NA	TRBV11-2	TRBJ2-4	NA	CASSSGGHIQYF	TGTGCCAGCAGCTCGGGCGGGCACATTCAGTACTTC
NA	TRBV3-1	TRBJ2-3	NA	CASSFWSGEVDPTDTQYF	TGTGCCAGCAGCTTCTGGAGTGGGGAGGTAGACCCCACAGATACGCAGTATTTT
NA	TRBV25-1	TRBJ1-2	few	CASSAPPGFGYTF	TGTGCCAGCAGTGCCCCCCCAGGGTTTGGCTACACCTTC
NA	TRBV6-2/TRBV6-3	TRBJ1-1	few	CASSYSVLSGEAFF	TGTGCCAGCAGTTACTCAGTACTGAGTGGTGAAGCTTTCTTT
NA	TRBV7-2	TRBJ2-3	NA	CASSRTGSFVTDTQYF	TGTGCCAGCAGCCGCACCGGGTCCTTTGTTACAGATACGCAGTATTTT
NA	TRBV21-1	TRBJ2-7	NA	CASSTRGGLQSSFYEQYF	TGTGCCAGCAGCACAAGGGGGGGACTTCAAAGCAGTTTCTACGAGCAGTACTTC
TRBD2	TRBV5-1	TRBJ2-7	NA	CASRVAGGHEQYF	TGCGCCAGTAGAGTAGCGGGAGGGCACGAGCAGTACTTC
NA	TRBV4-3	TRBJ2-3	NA	CASSQDLWSTDTQYF	TGCGCCAGCAGCCAAGATCTGTGGAGCACAGATACGCAGTATTTT
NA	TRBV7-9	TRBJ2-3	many	CASSLEVDRATDTQYF	TGTGCCAGCAGCTTAGAGGTCGACAGAGCCACAGATACGCAGTATTTT
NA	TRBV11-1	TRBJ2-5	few	CASTTGTHQETQYF	TGTGCCAGCACCACAGGGACTCACCAAGAGACCCAGTACTTC
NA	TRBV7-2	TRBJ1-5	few	CASSTGQNSNQPQHF	TGTGCCAGCAGCACCGGACAGAATAGCAATCAGCCCCAGCATTTT
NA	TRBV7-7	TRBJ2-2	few	CASSLNPSGPGELFF	TGTGCTAGCAGCTTAAATCCAAGTGGGCCCGGGGAGCTGTTTTTT
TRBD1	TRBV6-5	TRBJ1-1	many	CASSSGQDYRGVTEAFF	TGTGCCAGCAGTTCGGGACAGGACTATAGAGGAGTTACTGAAGCTTTCTTT
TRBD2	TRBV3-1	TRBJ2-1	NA	CASSMFSGRAYNEQFF	TGTGCCAGCAGCATGTTTAGCGGGAGGGCCTACAATGAGCAGTTCTTC